Below, 5 T cell receptor beta chains from the same sample are listed, as sequenced in a study of blood T cell repertoires in COVID-19 (dated by TCRdb to the early 2020s). Library preparation was by the immunoSEQ multiplex PCR assay. Not all clones reach the TCRdb copy of this immuneACCESS table, which keeps in-frame sequences only. Checked studies attribute under half of the gap to unresolved V genes and leave the rest unexplained. Here the sample has roughly 300,000 clones; around 86% occur a single time. The ten largest clones represent about 4% of the sample. Sample: PBMCs or T cells enriched from blood (not recorded which). These receptors were taken from a man aged 25 to 40 who had recovered from COVID-19.

The chain combines TRBV3-1 (or the pseudogene TRBV3-2) with TRBJ1-6, with D possibly being TRBD1 (5 bases). Per the germline V gene, CDR1 is LGHDT and CDR2 is YNNKEL (reference sequence). The CDR3 is 15 amino acids. Trimming took 5 bases from V and 3 from J, leaving 11 bases between them. CDR3 sequence: CASSGGINYNSPLHF. The CDR3 DNA reads TGTGCCAGCAGCGGGGGGATAAACTATAATTCACCCCTCCACTTT.

The chain uses TRBV10-3 and TRBJ1-2; D is unresolved. The ends were cut back, 0 bases at V and 9 bases at J, with 17 bases in the middle. The CDR3 has 15 amino acids. From germline, CDR1 is ENHRY and CDR2 SYGVKD. CDR3 nucleotides: TGTGCCATCAGTGAGTCGAATCGGTTTGAGGAGAGCTACACCTTC. This codes for CAISESNRFEESYTF.

V usage is TRBV5-5 and J usage is TRBJ2-3; D remains ambiguous. Trimming took 1 base from V and 0 from J, leaving 9 bases between them. The CDR3 extends over 15 amino acids. Germline CDR1 reads SGHKS; CDR2 reads YYEKEE (reference sequence). In DNA, the CDR3 is TGTGCCAGCAGCTTGAGTGTACTTAGCACAGATACGCAGTATTTT. Its protein product is CASSLSVLSTDTQYF.

The V and J genes are TRBV27 and TRBJ2-3; TRBD2 matches 10 bases. CDR1 and CDR2 from the germline V gene are MNHEY and SMNVEV (reference sequence). This CDR3 has 15 amino acids. V lost 7 bases, J lost 4 bases, and 8 bases stayed unmatched. The CDR3 DNA follows: TGTGCCAGCATGCGTAGCGGGGGGTTGTCAGATACGCAGTATTTT. This codes for CASMRSGGLSDTQYF.

This chain connects TRBV5-4 to TRBJ1-1; D gene uncertain. The V and J ends lost 0 bases and 0 bases respectively, with 3 bases between them. The germline V gene encodes CDR1 SGHNT and CDR2 YYREEE (reference sequence). The CDR3 sequence is 13 residues long. The CDR3 here is CASSLGVNTEAFF. CDR3 nucleotide sequence: TGTGCCAGCAGCTTGGGAGTGAACACTGAAGCTTTCTTT.